Presented here are 20 T cell receptor beta chains from one specimen sequenced in a study of T cell responses to AZD1222 COVID-19 vaccine. Produced via immunoSEQ multiplex PCR; TCRdb's table is partial and in-frame only. The sample has about 120,000 clones, more than 70% seen once. This material consisted of peripheral blood, taken 28 days after the second AZD1222 dose. These receptors were obtained from an adult who received the AZD1222 COVID-19 vaccine.

The rearrangement uses TRBV7-2 and TRBJ2-1; D gene ambiguous. V lost 7 bases and J lost 7, with 14 bases in between. Germline V CDR1 and CDR2: SGHTA, FQGNSA. CDR3 length: 13 residues. CDR3 coding DNA: TGTGCCAGCACCATCGTACCGAAGAATGAGCAGTTCTTC. Protein product: CASTIVPKNEQFF. Variable domain in full (rest from reference TRBV7-2 and TRBJ2-1): GAGVSQSPSNKVTEKGKDVELRCDPISGHTALYWYRQSLGQGLEFLIYFQGNSAPDKSGLPSDRFSAERTGGSVSTLTIQRTQQEDSAVYLCASTIVPKNEQFFGPGTRLTVL.

This sequence joins TRBV13 and TRBJ1-2, with 7 bases lining up with TRBD1. The CDR3 is 14 amino acids. Germline trimming cut 6 bases from V and 2 bases from J; bases unmatched to any gene: 6. The germline V gene encodes CDR1 PRHDT and CDR2 FYEKMQ (reference sequence). CDR3 protein: CASSEGARNYGYTF. CDR3 nucleotides: TGTGCCAGCAGTGAGGGGGCGCGAAACTATGGCTACACCTTC.

The chain joins TRBV3-1 (or the pseudogene TRBV3-2) to TRBJ2-1, with D hard to call. Trimming pared 8 bases from V and 8 bases from J, leaving 16 bases between. The CDR3 sequence is 13 residues long. Per germline, CDR1 LGHDT and CDR2 YNNKEL (reference sequence). CDR3 coding DNA: TGTGCCAGCCGCCGCGGTGGGTCGGATGAGCAGTTCTTC. Protein sequence: CASRRGGSDEQFF.

V usage is TRBV6-5 and J usage is TRBJ2-7; 10 bases align to TRBD2. The V segment lost 4 bases and the J segment 0 bases; nucleotides outside the gene matches: 6. Germline V gene sequence: CDR1 MNHEY, CDR2 SVGAGI. This CDR3 is built from 16 residues. CDR3 nucleotide sequence: TGTGCCAGCAGTTTTATGAGCGGGGGGGACTCCTACGAGCAGTACTTC. Translation: CASSFMSGGDSYEQYF.

The chain couples TRBV28 to TRBJ2-2; TRBD2 matches at 12 bases. The germline V gene encodes CDR1 MDHEN and CDR2 SYDVKM. This CDR3 spans 19 amino acids. Trimming cost V 3 bases and J 1 base; bases outside gene matches: 9. Here the CDR3 reads CASSFPPSGGDMNTGELFF. In nucleotides, the CDR3 is TGTGCCAGCAGTTTCCCCCCTAGCGGGGGGGACATGAACACCGGGGAGCTGTTTTTT. The whole variable domain, filled in from reference TRBV28 and TRBJ2-2, reads DVKVTQSSRYLVKRTGEKVFLECVQDMDHENMFWYRQDPGLGLRLIYFSYDVKMKEKGDIPEGYSVSREKKERFSLILESASTNQTSMYLCASSFPPSGGDMNTGELFFGEGSRLTVL.

This chain connects TRBV5-1 to TRBJ1-4, with D possibly matching TRBD1 (6 bases). V lost 0 bases, J lost 4 bases, and 13 bases lay in between. The CDR3 runs to 16 residues. The germline V gene encodes CDR1 SGHRS and CDR2 YFSETQ. CDR3: CASSLAGGAYNEKLFF. DNA for the CDR3: TGCGCCAGCAGCTTGGCGGGGGGCGCGTATAATGAAAAACTGTTTTTT.

The chain uses TRBV11-2 and TRBJ1-4, with a weak D call TRBD1 (6 bases). In germline, CDR1 is SGHAT, CDR2 FQNNGV. The germline V and J ends were trimmed by 5 bases and 8 bases, with 18 bases remaining between them. This CDR3 has 15 amino acids. The CDR3 nucleotides are TGTGCCAGCAGCCAGGAAGGGGGGGGACCGGAAAAACTGTTTTTT. Translated, it gives CASSQEGGGPEKLFF.

Here the CDR3 DNA reads TGTGCCAGCAGCCCATCGGGAAAGGGGGGAACAGATACGCAGTATTTT. Translation gives CASSPSGKGGTDTQYF. This sequence joins TRBV25-1 and TRBJ2-3; D may correspond to TRBD1 or TRBD2 (6 bases each). This CDR3 is 16 amino acids long. Per the germline V gene, CDR1 is MGHDK and CDR2 is SYGVNS. V lost 6 bases and J 3 bases, leaving 19 bases between the germline ends.

The chain has TRBV15 and TRBJ1-1, with D tentatively TRBD1 (6 bases). Germline CDR1 LNHNV, CDR2 YYDKDF (reference sequence). This CDR3 comprises 14 residues. V was cut by 5 bases and J by 5 bases, with 15 bases left in between. The CDR3 spells CATSPGGGLTEAFF. The CDR3 DNA sequence: TGTGCCACCAGCCCAGGAGGGGGGCTGACTGAAGCTTTCTTT.

There are a few counts of this clone. The rearrangement uses TRBV3-1 (or the pseudogene TRBV3-2) and TRBJ1-5, with TRBD1 matching 9 bases. CDR1 and CDR2 from the germline V gene are LGHDT and YNNKEL (reference sequence). This CDR3 has 18 residues. V shed 0 bases and J 0 bases; nucleotides not matched to a gene: 6. In nucleotides, the CDR3 is TGTGCCAGCAGCCAAGATCGGACAGGGGATTATAGCAATCAGCCCCAGCATTTT. Encoded protein: CASSQDRTGDYSNQPQHF.

The rearrangement joins TRBV7-9 to TRBJ1-2, with a tentative D call TRBD1 (6 bases). Germline CDR1 reads SEHNR; CDR2 reads FQNEAQ (reference sequence). This CDR3 contains 14 residues. V gave up 5 bases and J gave up 3 bases, with 13 bases separating them. The CDR3 bases are TGTGCCAGCAGCCCAGGGGCCAGCGACTATGGCTACACCTTC. Translating gives CASSPGASDYGYTF.

The chain carries TRBV5-1 and TRBJ2-1, with D unresolved. This CDR3 has 15 amino acids. The germline gives CDR1 SGHRS, CDR2 YFSETQ. Trimming removed 7 bases from V and 2 bases from J, with 16 bases in between. In DNA form, the CDR3 reads TGCGCCAGCCGGATCGATAGCTCTCCCTACAATGAGCAGTTCTTC. This encodes CASRIDSSPYNEQFF.

The rearrangement joins TRBV5-5 to TRBJ1-1, with D possibly matching TRBD1 (6 bases). The CDR3 totals 17 residues. Germline V lookup: CDR1 SGHKS, CDR2 YYEKEE (reference sequence). V lost 1 base, J lost 2 bases, and 18 bases lay in between. CDR3 bases: TGTGCCAGCAGCTTGTATATGGGGGCTTGGAGTAACACTGAAGCTTTCTTT. This sequence encodes CASSLYMGAWSNTEAFF.

This clone was found a few times. The chain employs TRBV6-4 and TRBJ2-3, with TRBD2 identical over 7 bases. J gave up 1 base and V 3 bases, and 4 bases lay outside the gene matches. CDR1 is MRHNA, CDR2 SNTAGT, per germline. The CDR3 runs 15 residues. The CDR3, as DNA: TGTGCCAGCAGTGAGGCGGGAGATGGCACAGATACGCAGTATTTT. It encodes CASSEAGDGTDTQYF.

The rearrangement joins TRBV7-2 to TRBJ2-4; 7 bases match TRBD1. CDR1 SGHTA and CDR2 FQGNSA come from the germline V gene. The CDR3 totals 16 residues. With 2 bases clipped from V and 2 bases from J, the junction kept 6 bases outside the gene matches. Here the CDR3 DNA reads TGTGCCAGCAGCTTATCGGGACAGCAGACCAAAAACATTCAGTACTTC. Translation gives CASSLSGQQTKNIQYF.

This chain links TRBV12-2 with TRBJ1-5. TRBV12-2 is tagged as a pseudogene. This CDR3 contains 16 residues. The CDR3 sequence is CASRLEIDYSNQPQHF. CDR3 in DNA: TGTGCAAGTCGCTTAGAGATAGACTATAGCAATCAGCCCCAGCATTTT.

The chain carries TRBV19 and TRBJ1-4; 7 nucleotides line up with TRBD1. Germline V gives CDR1 LNHDA, CDR2 SQIVND (reference sequence). Trimming cost V 6 bases and J 8 bases; bases outside gene matches: 9. The CDR3 sequence is 14 residues long. The CDR3 DNA reads TGTGCCAGTAGGGACAGGAGCCCAAGGGAAAAACTGTTTTTT. Amino acids: CASRDRSPREKLFF. The full variable domain, with the rest looked up from reference TRBV19 and TRBJ1-4, is DGGITQSPKYLFRKEGQNVTLSCEQNLNHDAMYWYRQDPGQGLRLIYYSQIVNDFQKGDIAEGYSVSREKKESFPLTVTSAQKNPTAFYLCASRDRSPREKLFFGSGTQLSVL.

The genes are TRBV4-1 and TRBJ2-4, with D possibly TRBD1 on 5 matching bases. Trimming stripped 0 bases from V and 4 bases from J, with 13 bases between. From germline, CDR1 is MGHRA and CDR2 YSYEKL. The CDR3 has 16 amino acids. The CDR3 protein is CASSQEGAGIKNIQYF. The CDR3 bases are TGCGCCAGCAGCCAAGAAGGAGCAGGGATTAAAAACATTCAGTACTTC.

V is TRBV3-1 (or the pseudogene TRBV3-2) and J is TRBJ1-2, with TRBD1 matching 7 bases. V lost 1 base, J lost 7 bases, and 6 bases stayed unmatched. The CDR3 covers 14 residues. Germline V gives CDR1 LGHDT, CDR2 YNNKEL (reference sequence). The CDR3 DNA sequence: TGTGCCAGCAGCCAAGCCACAGGGGCGGGTGGCTACACCTTC. Translating it yields CASSQATGAGGYTF.

In DNA, the CDR3 is TGCGCCAGCAGCCAGACACAGGGAACTAATGAAAAACTGTTTTTT. Translating gives CASSQTQGTNEKLFF. This rearrangement joins TRBV4-3 to TRBJ1-4, with a weak D call TRBD1 (6 bases). CDR1 LGHNA and CDR2 YSLEER come from the germline V gene. The CDR3 totals 15 residues. V dropped 3 bases and J dropped 1 base, with 9 bases sitting between them.